This passage covers 7 T cell receptor beta chains from one sample sequenced in a study of blood T cell repertoires in COVID-19. Measured with immunoSEQ multiplex PCR; TCRdb has only the in-frame clones, and not every one. This sample has more than 250,000 clones, with roughly 83% found just once. The specimen sequenced was peripheral blood. These receptors originate from a man aged 55 to 70 who had recovered from COVID-19.

This chain connects TRBV24-1 to TRBJ2-1, with 9 positions matching TRBD2. Trimming took 10 bases from V and 0 from J; bases not matched to a gene: 0. The CDR3 is made up of 13 amino acids. The germline CDR1 and CDR2 sequences are KGHDR and SFDVKD. CDR3 sequence reads: CATSGSSYNEQFF. The CDR3 DNA sequence: TGTGCCACTAGCGGGAGCTCCTACAATGAGCAGTTCTTC.

The chain uses TRBV7-9 and TRBJ1-6, with TRBD1 matching 7 bases. The trim removed 2 bases at V and 9 bases at J, leaving 7 bases unmatched. Germline CDR1 is SEHNR and CDR2 is FQNEAQ (reference sequence). The CDR3 spans 15 residues. The CDR3 nucleotides read TGTGCCAGCAGCTTAAGCACAGGGGCTAGTTCACCCCTCCACTTT. Protein: CASSLSTGASSPLHF. The full variable domain, in which reference TRBV7-9 and TRBJ1-6 provide the parts outside the CDR3, is DTGVSQNPRHKITKRGQNVTFRCDPISEHNRLYWYRQTLGQGPEFLTYFQNEAQLEKSRLLSDRFSAERPKGSFSTLEIQRTEQGDSAMYLCASSLSTGASSPLHFGNGTRLTVT.

The V gene is TRBV19, the J gene TRBJ2-1; TRBD2 matches 12 bases. CDR3 length: 16 residues. Germline CDR1 LNHDA, CDR2 SQIVND (reference sequence). V dropped 5 bases and J dropped 4; count of bases not matched to a gene: 6. The CDR3 spells CASSFLAGGQYNEQFF. DNA for the CDR3: TGTGCCAGTAGTTTTCTAGCGGGAGGGCAGTACAATGAGCAGTTCTTC. Based on the CDR3 plus reference TRBV19 and TRBJ2-1, the full variable domain is DGGITQSPKYLFRKEGQNVTLSCEQNLNHDAMYWYRQDPGQGLRLIYYSQIVNDFQKGDIAEGYSVSREKKESFPLTVTSAQKNPTAFYLCASSFLAGGQYNEQFFGPGTRLTVL.

This chain joins TRBV27 and TRBJ1-2; 9 positions match TRBD1. The germline CDR1 and CDR2 sequences are MNHEY and SMNVEV (reference sequence). The junction had 7 bases not matched to a gene; V was cut back by 4 bases and J by 7 bases. The CDR3 runs 14 residues. The CDR3 DNA reads TGTGCCAGCAGTTCGCCCGACAGGGGGTTTGGCTACACCTTC. Protein: CASSSPDRGFGYTF.

V usage is TRBV19 and J usage is TRBJ1-1; D not certain. This CDR3 has 14 residues. CDR1 and CDR2 from the germline V gene are LNHDA and SQIVND (reference sequence). V was cut by 0 bases and J by 5 bases, with 10 bases left in between. CDR3 region: CASSIDQLWTEAFF. CDR3 coding DNA: TGTGCCAGTAGTATAGATCAGTTGTGGACTGAAGCTTTCTTT.

The chain has TRBV5-1 and TRBJ1-5; TRBD1 might be the D (6 bases). Trimming took off 0 bases at V and 7 bases at J, with 14 bases between the two ends. The CDR3 has 15 amino acids. Germline values: CDR1 SGHRS, CDR2 YFSETQ. The CDR3 DNA follows: TGCGCCAGCAGCTTGGGGTTGGGGGGGCAACAGCCCCAGCATTTT. Translating it yields CASSLGLGGQQPQHF.

The chain has TRBV2 and TRBJ1-1; tentative D call: TRBD1 (6 bases). The CDR3 sequence is 9 residues long. Germline CDR1 is SNHLY and CDR2 is FYNNEI. V was clipped by 10 bases and J by 7 bases, with 7 bases between them. The CDR3 spells CATGVEAFF. The CDR3 bases are TGTGCCACAGGGGTTGAAGCTTTCTTT.